Listed here are 29 T cell receptor beta chains from one sample, sequenced in a study of control samples from healthy donors and cancer patients (TCRdb year 2020). Library creation used the immunoSEQ multiplex PCR assay. TCRdb stores this immuneACCESS table with in-frame sequences only. Part of the clones is absent; in the studies checked, under half of the shortfall reflects unresolved V genes, and no reason is known for the rest. The sample records 70,000 or so clones, over 70% of which are singletons. The ten largest clones represent 28% of the sample. Sequencing used blood. These receptors all come from a man between 45 and 60 years old in good health.

V gene TRBV5-4 combines with J gene TRBJ1-1; 8 bases match TRBD1. The germline V gene encodes CDR1 SGHNT and CDR2 YYREEE (reference sequence). With V trimmed by 1 base and J by 4 bases, 6 bases remained unmatched. This CDR3 spans 15 amino acids. The CDR3, as DNA: TGTGCCAGCAGCTTGAACCAGGGGGCGCGCACTGAAGCTTTCTTT. Translating gives CASSLNQGARTEAFF.

The V and J genes are TRBV5-4 and TRBJ1-2; 7 bases match TRBD1. V was pared by 5 bases and J by 1 base, with 11 bases of the junction left unmatched. Germline values: CDR1 SGHNT, CDR2 YYREEE (reference sequence). The CDR3 is 16 amino acids. The CDR3 sequence: CASRQAGTAFNYGYTF. CDR3 nucleotides: TGTGCCAGCAGGCAGGCCGGGACAGCCTTTAACTATGGCTACACCTTC.

The V and J genes are TRBV21-1 and TRBJ2-5; the table's D call of TRBD2 was not tested on the DNA. TRBV21-1 is a pseudogene segment. The CDR3 is 19 residues long. The CDR3 nucleotides are TGTGCCAGCAGCAAAGTCGGCGAGGAGGACCGCCCCCATCAAGAGACCCAGTACTTC. Protein sequence: CASSKVGEEDRPHQETQYF.

The V and J genes are TRBV2 and TRBJ1-5; TRBD1 might be the D (6 bases). The V end was cut by 6 bases, the J end by 1 base, with 13 bases between. The CDR3 loop spans 15 amino acids. Germline lookup yields CDR1 SNHLY and CDR2 FYNNEI. In DNA, the CDR3 is TGTGCCAGCAGGGCCGGGACACTGAGCAATCAGCCCCAGCATTTT. Residues: CASRAGTLSNQPQHF.

Only one count was recorded for this clone. The rearrangement joins TRBV11-2 to TRBJ2-3; unclear D gene. This CDR3 comprises 14 residues. Deletions cut 0 bases from V and 2 bases from J, with 6 bases between. Germline values: CDR1 SGHAT, CDR2 FQNNGV. CDR3 DNA: TGTGCCAGCAGCTTAGATACGAACACAGATACGCAGTATTTT. Residues: CASSLDTNTDTQYF. Together with reference TRBV11-2 and TRBJ2-3, the CDR3 gives the full variable domain: EAGVAQSPRYKIIEKRQSVAFWCNPISGHATLYWYQQILGQGPKLLIQFQNNGVVDDSQLPKDRFSAERLKGVDSTLKIQPAKLEDSAVYLCASSLDTNTDTQYFGPGTRLTVL.

The genes are TRBV29-1 and TRBJ2-1, with D possibly being TRBD1 (5 bases). Germline V lookup: CDR1 SQVTM, CDR2 ANQGSEA. The V end was cut by 8 bases, the J end by 7 bases, with 12 bases between. The CDR3 runs to 11 residues. CDR3 in amino acids: CSSGLGNEQFF. CDR3 coding DNA: TGCAGCTCAGGGCTTGGTAATGAGCAGTTCTTC.

The V and J genes are TRBV3-1 (or the pseudogene TRBV3-2) and TRBJ1-6; D might be TRBD1 (5 bases). CDR1 and CDR2 (germline): LGHDT, YNNKEL (reference sequence). There are 15 residues in the CDR3. Trimming removed 4 bases from V and 8 bases from J, with 15 bases in between. The CDR3 DNA sequence: TGTGCCAGCAGCCCGGCGATGGGACTTGATTCACCCCTCCACTTT. Its translation is CASSPAMGLDSPLHF.

This clone is a singleton in its sample. The chain uses TRBV18 and TRBJ1-5; D gene unclear. V was trimmed by 4 bases and J by 3 bases, leaving 10 bases between them. This CDR3 is 14 amino acids long. CDR1 KGHSH and CDR2 LQKENI come from the germline V gene. In DNA, the CDR3 is TGTGCCAGCTCACGGACGGTAGTCAATCAGCCCCAGCATTTT. Protein sequence: CASSRTVVNQPQHF.

The V call is TRBV30, the J call TRBJ2-7, with TRBD2 matching over 8 bases. Germline V gene lookup returns CDR1 GTSNPN and CDR2 SVGIG (reference sequence). This CDR3 spans 16 amino acids. With V trimmed by 0 bases and J by 1 base, 8 bases remained unmatched. The CDR3 here is CAWSVRGGVTSYEQYF. The CDR3 DNA is TGTGCCTGGAGTGTACGGGGGGGCGTAACTTCCTACGAGCAGTACTTC.

This clone occurred a few times. The chain links TRBV4-2 to TRBJ2-7; TRBD2 matches at 7 bases. Germline V gene data show CDR1 as LGHNA and CDR2 as YNFKEQ. After removal of 4 bases from V and 5 bases from J, the junction contained 11 bases not matched to a gene. The CDR3 has 15 amino acids. The CDR3 sequence: CASSLYWTGRDEQYF. In DNA, the CDR3 is TGTGCCAGCAGCCTATATTGGACGGGGAGGGACGAGCAGTACTTC.

V and J are TRBV6-5 and TRBJ2-1, with 9 positions matching TRBD1. CDR3 length: 15 residues. V lost 7 bases, J lost 2 bases, and 6 bases stayed unmatched. CDR1 and CDR2 (germline): MNHEY, SVGAGI. CDR3 DNA: TGTGCCAGCACCTTGGACAGGGGACCCTACAATGAGCAGTTCTTC. Translation: CASTLDRGPYNEQFF.

The CDR3 DNA reads TGTGCCACCAGTCGGCAGAAGGGTGAAAAACTGTTTTTT. This encodes CATSRQKGEKLFF. V is TRBV24-1 and J is TRBJ1-4, with D uncertain. The V gene lost 6 bases and the J gene lost 7 bases, with 11 bases spanning the gap. Germline V CDR1 and CDR2: KGHDR, SFDVKD. This CDR3 region has 13 residues.

The genes are TRBV5-5 and TRBJ1-5; 8 nucleotides match TRBD1. This CDR3 spans 14 amino acids. Trimming cost V 4 bases and J 5 bases; bases outside gene matches: 5. CDR1 is SGHKS and CDR2 is YYEKEE in the germline V gene (reference sequence). The CDR3 DNA is TGTGCCAGCAGCGATCGACAGGGGTATCAGCCCCAGCATTTT. This encodes CASSDRQGYQPQHF.

This clone was observed once. The chain recombines TRBV24-1 with TRBJ2-7; D gene ambiguous. The CDR3 runs 15 residues. Trimming removed 3 bases at V and 2 bases at J, with 13 bases between. Germline values: CDR1 KGHDR, CDR2 SFDVKD. The CDR3 sequence: CATSDPSKSPYEQYF. The CDR3 nucleotides are TGTGCCACCAGTGATCCCTCTAAGAGCCCCTACGAGCAGTACTTC.

The gene calls are TRBV12-5 and TRBJ2-1; 12 bases match TRBD2. CDR1 is LGHNT, CDR2 FRNRAP, per germline. V lost 0 bases and J lost 7; bases outside the gene matches: 4. The CDR3 is 16 residues long. The chain's CDR3 is CASGLVTSGRVNEQFF. The CDR3 DNA follows: TGTGCTAGTGGTTTGGTGACTAGCGGGAGAGTAAATGAGCAGTTCTTC. The whole variable domain, filled in from reference TRBV12-5 and TRBJ2-1, reads DARVTQTPRHKVTEMGQEVTMRCQPILGHNTVFWYRQTMMQGLELLAYFRNRAPLDDSGMPKDRFSAEMPDATLATLKIQPSEPRDSAVYFCASGLVTSGRVNEQFFGPGTRLTVL.

The chain's CDR3 is CASSQATSYEQFF. CDR3 coding DNA: TGTGCCAGCAGCCAAGCTACTAGTTATGAGCAGTTCTTC. The genes are TRBV12-3 or TRBV12-4 and TRBJ2-1, with a possible D match to TRBD2 (5 bases). The CDR3 runs 13 residues. V was pared by 6 bases and J by 8 bases, with 14 bases between.

The CDR3 sequence is CASSQGEGTYEQYF. The CDR3 region has the DNA TGTGCCAGCAGTCAGGGCGAGGGGACCTACGAGCAGTACTTC. The genes are TRBV7-2 and TRBJ2-7, with D perhaps assigned TRBD1 or TRBD2 (5 bases each). V was cut by 6 bases and J by 2 bases, with 14 bases left in between. This CDR3 contains 14 residues. CDR1 and CDR2 (germline): SGHTA, FQGNSA.

CDR3 protein: CASSLGGASRIPNNEQFF. The DNA of the CDR3 is TGTGCCAGCAGCTTAGGGGGGGCTAGCAGAATTCCAAACAATGAGCAGTTCTTC. The rearrangement uses TRBV7-8 and TRBJ2-1; D assignment may be TRBD1 or TRBD2 (6 bases each). CDR1 is SGHVS, CDR2 FQNEAQ, per germline. The CDR3 contains 18 residues. V was trimmed by 1 base and J by 5 bases, leaving 21 bases between them.

This clone was seen just once. The genes are TRBV19 and TRBJ2-7, with 11 positions matching TRBD1. Losses at the gene ends were 6 bases for V and 3 bases for J; bases not matched to a gene: 7. Germline CDR1 reads LNHDA; CDR2 reads SQIVND (reference sequence). The length of the CDR3 is 15 residues. Written as DNA, the CDR3 is TGTGCCAGTAGGATAACCGGGACAGGGGGCTACGAGCAGTACTTC. This gives the protein CASRITGTGGYEQYF.

The chain uses TRBV11-3 and TRBJ2-1; TRBD2 matches 10 bases. Looked up from germline, CDR1 is SGHNT and CDR2 is YENEEA. This CDR3 has 14 amino acids. The V segment lost 5 bases and the J segment 6 bases; nucleotides outside the gene matches: 4. The CDR3 loop is CASSPGLASNEQFF. CDR3 DNA: TGTGCCAGCAGCCCGGGACTAGCGAGCAATGAGCAGTTCTTC.

The V and J genes are TRBV7-9 and TRBJ1-2, with D tentatively TRBD1 (5 bases). CDR1 SEHNR and CDR2 FQNEAQ come from the germline V gene (reference sequence). Trimming removed 3 bases at V and 2 bases at J, with 7 bases between. The CDR3 runs to 13 residues. The CDR3 nucleotides read TGTGCCAGCAGCTTGGGGGTGAACTATGGCTACACCTTC. It translates to CASSLGVNYGYTF. The full variable domain, in which reference TRBV7-9 and TRBJ1-2 provide the parts outside the CDR3, is DTGVSQNPRHKITKRGQNVTFRCDPISEHNRLYWYRQTLGQGPEFLTYFQNEAQLEKSRLLSDRFSAERPKGSFSTLEIQRTEQGDSAMYLCASSLGVNYGYTFGSGTRLTVV.

The genes are TRBV9 and TRBJ2-2; tentative D call: TRBD1 (6 bases). V was shortened by 0 bases and J by 4 bases, with 7 bases between the two germline ends. The CDR3 totals 14 residues. Germline V gene sequence: CDR1 SGDLS, CDR2 YYNGEE. The CDR3 sequence: CASSVVGGTGELFF. Written as DNA, the CDR3 is TGTGCCAGCAGCGTAGTAGGGGGCACCGGGGAGCTGTTTTTT. Variable domain in full (rest from reference TRBV9 and TRBJ2-2): DSGVTQTPKHLITATGQRVTLRCSPRSGDLSVYWYQQSLDQGLQFLIQYYNGEERAKGNILERFSAQQFPDLHSELNLSSLELGDSALYFCASSVVGGTGELFFGEGSRLTVL.

The chain recombines TRBV5-4 with TRBJ1-4, with TRBD1 matching 7 bases. CDR3 size: 13 residues. The germline V gene has CDR1 SGHNT and CDR2 YYREEE (reference sequence). J gave up 8 bases and V 9 bases, and 10 bases lay outside the gene matches. CDR3 nucleotide sequence: TGTGCCATGGGACAGCGAATAGGGGAAAAACTGTTTTTT. This codes for CAMGQRIGEKLFF.

This rearrangement joins TRBV6-1 to TRBJ1-2; no clear D. This CDR3 is built from 14 residues. V was pared by 1 base and J by 4 bases, with 10 bases between. Looked up from germline, CDR1 is MNHNS and CDR2 is SASEGT. DNA of the CDR3: TGTGCCAGCAGTGAAGGGGTAGGGATCTATGGCTACACCTTC. It yields the protein CASSEGVGIYGYTF.

This clone was counted once. The chain has TRBV27 and TRBJ2-1; D may match TRBD1 or TRBD2 (6 bases each). The CDR3 contains 15 residues. Trimming took off 2 bases at V and 3 bases at J, with 11 bases between the two ends. CDR1 MNHEY and CDR2 SMNVEV come from the germline V gene (reference sequence). As DNA, the CDR3 is TGTGCCAGCAGTTTAGGGGCGGGACACTACAATGAGCAGTTCTTC. Encoded protein: CASSLGAGHYNEQFF.

This sequence joins TRBV19 and TRBJ1-4, with 7 positions matching TRBD1. The CDR3 consists of 15 residues. V trimming: 7 bases; J trimming: 2 bases; junction bases outside the gene matches: 7. CDR1 and CDR2 from the germline V gene are LNHDA and SQIVND (reference sequence). For the CDR3, the DNA is TGTGCCAGTATGGGGAGGGGGCATACTAATGAAAAACTGTTTTTT. Residues: CASMGRGHTNEKLFF.

This chain joins TRBV5-1 and TRBJ2-5; D is uncertain. V dropped 0 bases and J dropped 8 bases, with 11 bases sitting between them. The germline gives CDR1 SGHRS, CDR2 YFSETQ. The CDR3 has 13 residues. Here the CDR3 reads CASSLVLDNTQYF. In DNA, the CDR3 is TGCGCCAGCAGCTTGGTTCTAGATAACACCCAGTACTTC.

Only a few counts were recorded for this clone. The V gene is TRBV9, the J gene TRBJ1-2, with D tentatively TRBD1 (6 bases). The germline V gene has CDR1 SGDLS and CDR2 YYNGEE. This CDR3 is 14 amino acids long. V lost 4 bases and J 4 bases, leaving 14 bases between the germline ends. The CDR3 region is CASSSGGGFYGYTF. CDR3 nucleotide sequence: TGTGCCAGCAGCTCGGGAGGGGGATTCTATGGCTACACCTTC.

This sequence joins TRBV6-2 or TRBV6-3 and TRBJ1-2; D ambiguous. The V end lost 3 bases, the J end lost 1 base, and 12 bases lay between the germline ends. CDR1 is MNHEY and CDR2 is SVGEGT in the germline V gene. The CDR3 is 15 amino acids. CDR3 in DNA: TGTGCCAGCAGTTATGGCGCCGGTGATAACTATGGCTACACCTTC. Amino acid sequence: CASSYGAGDNYGYTF.